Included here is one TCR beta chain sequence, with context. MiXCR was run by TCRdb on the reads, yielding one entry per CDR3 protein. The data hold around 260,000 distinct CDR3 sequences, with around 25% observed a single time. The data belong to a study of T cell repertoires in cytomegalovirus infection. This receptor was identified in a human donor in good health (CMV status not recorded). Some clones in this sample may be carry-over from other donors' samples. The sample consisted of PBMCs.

CDR3 DNA: TGTGCCAGCAGCCCAAAGCGGGAGGGCCGGGAGACCCAGTACTTC. Residues: CASSPKREGRETQYF. The chain links TRBV7-2 to TRBJ2-5; 10 nucleotides agree with TRBD2. Germline lookup yields CDR1 SGHTA and CDR2 FQGNSA. The junction had 8 bases not matched to a gene; V was cut back by 5 bases and J by 5 bases. The CDR3 runs to 15 residues. The full variable domain, with the rest looked up from reference TRBV7-2 and TRBJ2-5, is GAGVSQSPSNKVTEKGKDVELRCDPISGHTALYWYRQSLGQGLEFLIYFQGNSAPDKSGLPSDRFSAERTGGSVSTLTIQRTQQEDSAVYLCASSPKREGRETQYFGPGTRLLVL.